This TCR beta chain is drawn from a study of neurological immune-mediated disorders. Notes on the study in general: The multiple sclerosis repertoire cluster lacked an association with any feature, whether clinical or MRI.

MiXCR, run by TCRdb on the 5' RACE reads, gives a single entry per CDR3 protein. The sample lists 65,000 to 70,000 distinct CDR3 sequences; 4.1% were seen once. This clonotype was seen repeatedly, ten times or more. The target antigen is unknown. Stored at -80 C, 2 million PBMCs were the source of the unsorted libraries. Trimming cost V 3 bases and J 4 bases, with 15 bases left between them. The CDR3 has 14 amino acids. The germline V gene encodes CDR1 SQVTM and CDR2 ANQGSEA. The sample taken for sequencing was PBMCs. The chain combines TRBV29-1 with TRBJ2-5; D possibly corresponds to TRBD2 (5 bases). The sequence was obtained from a man aged 45 to 65 with multiple sclerosis. The CDR3 reads CSVEGGGTRETQYF. For the CDR3, the DNA is TGCAGCGTTGAGGGCGGAGGTACCAGAGAGACCCAGTACTTC.